The 10 T cell receptor beta chains reported below all come from one sample, sequenced in a study of T cell responses to AZD1222 COVID-19 vaccine. The method was immunoSEQ multiplex PCR; TCRdb's version includes in-frame clones alone and lacks a portion of them. The sample shows about 120,000 clones, 85% to 90% of them seen only once. The material was peripheral blood, obtained on day 0 of AZD1222 vaccination. The receptor set was obtained from an adult in good health.

The chain employs TRBV2 and TRBJ2-7; the match to TRBD2 covers 7 bases. Germline V gives CDR1 SNHLY, CDR2 FYNNEI. Trimming at V came to 6 bases and at J to 1 base, leaving 9 bases not matched to a gene. The CDR3 runs 15 residues. The CDR3 nucleotides read TGTGCCAGCAGCCCGGGGAGGGGATTGTCCTACGAGCAGTACTTC. Translating gives CASSPGRGLSYEQYF. Full variable domain (remainder filled in from reference TRBV2 and TRBJ2-7): EPEVTQTPSHQVTQMGQEVILRCVPISNHLYFYWYRQILGQKVEFLVSFYNNEISEKSEIFDDQFSVERPDGSNFTLKIRSTKLEDSAMYFCASSPGRGLSYEQYFGPGTRLTVT.

This clone was detected only a few times. This chain links TRBV4-3 with TRBJ1-1; D unclear. From germline, CDR1 is LGHNA and CDR2 YSLEER. This CDR3 comprises 14 residues. Trimming removed 1 base at V and 1 base at J, with 7 bases between. The CDR3 reads CASSQVRANTEAFF. CDR3 DNA sequence: TGCGCCAGCAGCCAAGTGAGGGCGAACACTGAAGCTTTCTTT.

This clone is labeled as medium-sized. The rearrangement uses TRBV19 and TRBJ2-3; unclear D gene. Germline V gene sequence: CDR1 LNHDA, CDR2 SQIVND (reference sequence). V was clipped by 5 bases and J by 3 bases, with 6 bases between them. CDR3 length: 12 amino acids. DNA of the CDR3: TGTGCCAGTAGTCCCGGGACAGATACGCAGTATTTT. Protein sequence: CASSPGTDTQYF.

The chain employs TRBV27 and TRBJ2-1; 7 bases map to TRBD2. Germline lookup yields CDR1 MNHEY and CDR2 SMNVEV (reference sequence). V dropped 4 bases and J dropped 1; count of bases not matched to a gene: 7. CDR3 size: 16 residues. The CDR3 sequence: CASSSLLARSYNEQFF. The CDR3 DNA reads TGTGCCAGCAGTTCGCTACTAGCGCGATCCTACAATGAGCAGTTCTTC.

The J gene is TRBJ1-6, the V gene TRBV11-1, with a tentative D call TRBD1 (5 bases). The CDR3 length is 13 residues. The V gene's germline CDR1 is SGHAT and CDR2 FQDESV (reference sequence). Trimming shortened V by 5 bases and J by 10 bases, and 12 bases separated the two germline ends. This CDR3 reads CASSASNRSPLHF. CDR3 coding DNA: TGTGCCAGCAGCGCCAGCAACAGGTCACCCCTCCACTTT. Based on the CDR3 plus reference TRBV11-1 and TRBJ1-6, the full variable domain is EAEVAQSPRYKITEKSQAVAFWCDPISGHATLYWYRQILGQGPELLVQFQDESVVDDSQLPKDRFSAERLKGVDSTLKIQPAELGDSAMYLCASSASNRSPLHFGNGTRLTVT.

The gene calls are TRBV6-5 and TRBJ1-1; no reliable D call. Trimming left V 8 bases short and J 1 base short, with 17 bases between. This CDR3 comprises 15 residues. Germline V CDR1 and CDR2: MNHEY, SVGAGI. CDR3 nucleotide sequence: TGTGCCAGCCGAGAGCTTACTGCGGGGAACACTGAAGCTTTCTTT. Protein sequence: CASRELTAGNTEAFF.

This chain links TRBV10-1 with TRBJ1-1, with D perhaps matching TRBD1 (6 bases). Germline V CDR1 and CDR2: WNHNN, SYGVQD (reference sequence). This CDR3 is 15 amino acids long. With 3 bases removed from V and 1 base from J, the gap between germline ends came to 12 bases. In DNA, the CDR3 is TGCGCCAGCAGTGACGTTGGACAGCCGAACACTGAAGCTTTCTTT. This translates into CASSDVGQPNTEAFF.

The chain recombines TRBV18 with TRBJ2-5; the D call may be TRBD1 or TRBD2 (5 bases each). The CDR3 consists of 13 residues. Germline assignment: CDR1 KGHSH and CDR2 LQKENI. Trimming stripped 5 bases from V and 2 bases from J, with 9 bases between. CDR3 nucleotides: TGTGCCAGCTCAGGGGGTCTACAAGAGACCCAGTACTTC. This encodes CASSGGLQETQYF.

This clone was counted once. The chain has TRBV19 and TRBJ1-2; 9 nucleotides match TRBD1. This CDR3 has 16 residues. The trim removed 6 bases at V and 1 base at J, leaving 9 bases unmatched. Germline CDR1 is LNHDA and CDR2 is SQIVND (reference sequence). CDR3 nucleotides: TGTGCCAGTAGGCAGGGACAGGGTCGGATTAACTATGGCTACACCTTC. Translated, it gives CASRQGQGRINYGYTF.

The chain links TRBV4-1 to TRBJ2-1; perhaps TRBD2 as D (5 bases). The germline V gene encodes CDR1 MGHRA and CDR2 YSYEKL. The V end lost 8 bases, the J end lost 9 bases, and 11 bases lay between the germline ends. This CDR3 has 11 amino acids. CDR3 sequence reads: CASAADGEQFF. For the CDR3, the DNA is TGCGCCAGCGCAGCGGATGGTGAGCAGTTCTTC.